The sequence of this T cell receptor beta chain was determined in a study of radiotherapy plus CTLA-4 blockade in lung cancer. Measured with immunoSEQ multiplex PCR; TCRdb has only the in-frame clones, and not every one. Among 75,000 to 100,000 clones listed, 65% to 80% were seen once. The CDR3 covers 15 residues. V gave up 7 bases and J gave up 1 base, with 16 bases separating them. Looked up from germline, CDR1 is LNHDA and CDR2 is SQIVND (reference sequence). The sequenced sample was peripheral blood, obtained from a patient treated with radiotherapy plus ipilimumab. This rearrangement joins TRBV19 to TRBJ1-1, with D possibly being TRBD1 (6 bases). The sequence was collected from a human donor with non-small cell lung cancer who had a partial response to radiotherapy plus ipilimumab. Some clones in this sample may be carry-over from other donors' samples. DNA for the CDR3: TGTGCCAGTACCGTGGGGGGGGCGAGGAACACTGAAGCTTTCTTT. It codes for CASTVGGARNTEAFF.